This paragraph covers one TCR beta chain sequence. As yet, its antigen is unknown. This sample was taken from a study of cytomegalovirus exposure and HLA in healthy donors. Across the study: Of the donors genotyped, some 400 in all, about 80% fell in the Caucasian-associated ancestry cluster.

Study-wide results and limits: Solely CMV serostatus was available to characterize immune exposure.

CDR3 size: 18 residues. Germline CDR1 is MNHEY and CDR2 is SMNVEV (reference sequence). V lost 5 bases and J lost 0, with 20 bases in between. The PCR employed 60 Vbeta primers together with 13 Jbeta primers. Profiled with immunoSEQ multiplex PCR; TCRdb holds only in-frame clones, not every one. This sample has about 95,000 clones, with more than 60% found just once. The source material was PBMCs. This rearrangement joins TRBV27 to TRBJ1-3; D possibly corresponds to TRBD1 (5 bases). The TCR originated in a man younger than 35 in good health and CMV-seropositive. CDR3 residues: CASSPTPLQGTSGNTIYF. The CDR3 DNA reads as TGTGCCAGCAGTCCGACACCTCTCCAGGGTACCTCTGGAAACACCATATATTTT.